A selection of T cell receptor beta chains follows, all from one sample in a study of cytomegalovirus exposure and HLA in healthy donors. The repertoire was sequenced with immunoSEQ multiplex PCR; TCRdb's copy has only in-frame clones and lacks some. The data hold 90,000 to 110,000 clones, with just under 80% observed a single time. Source material: PBMCs. The receptor set was obtained from a male donor in good health and CMV-seronegative. CDR3s leave out the opening cysteine and the closing phenylalanine or tryptophan.

J,V,CDR3
TRBJ2-7,TRBV7-2,ASFSLTPSYEQY
TRBJ1-4,TRBV14,ASSPYTGGYEKLF
TRBJ2-1,TRBV7-6,ASSSLAGENEQF
TRBJ1-5,TRBV28,ASSRQEPSNQPQH
TRBJ2-2,TRBV9,ASSALGGEAAGELF
TRBJ2-5,TRBV10-3,AISEPTKQETQY
TRBJ2-2,TRBV7-8,ASSRTDGAGELF
TRBJ2-1,TRBV7-9,ASSLRTSGSNEQF
TRBJ2-3,TRBV5-8,ASSLGRSQAADTQY
TRBJ2-3,TRBV5-4,ASSSQGPTQY
TRBJ2-5,TRBV5-6,ASSWRRAETQY
TRBJ1-2,TRBV9,ASSVDSSGSNYGYT
TRBJ2-3,TRBV27,ASSSPMGRTVRTDTQY
TRBJ2-6,TRBV11-3,ATGTVSGANVLT
TRBJ1-2,TRBV11-3,ASSPYGRAGYT
TRBJ2-5,TRBV4-3,ASSQGGLVEETQY
TRBJ1-1,TRBV11-2,ASSLYQGNTEAF
TRBJ2-5,TRBV19,ASSPVRRAVETQY
TRBJ1-1,TRBV7-9,SSSPLNTEAF
TRBJ2-2,TRBV2,ASSGTTLGTGELF
TRBJ1-4,TRBV19,ASGRGDKGELF
TRBJ2-7,TRBV7-9,SSRVQGSYEQY
TRBJ2-5,TRBV6-6,ASSSASGRGETQY
TRBJ1-4,TRBV18,ASSPRTGQYEKLF
TRBJ1-2,TRBV20-1,SARAAGTRT
TRBJ2-5,TRBV5-1,ASSPQGLQETQY
TRBJ2-5,TRBV6-4,ASRRLDGETQY
TRBJ2-3,TRBV10-1,ASSGTLAGNTDTQY
TRBJ2-3,TRBV30,AWSGAGSSTDTQY
TRBJ2-3,TRBV9,ASSGQGQLHTDTQY
TRBJ2-3,TRBV11-3,ASSLEGEDTQY
TRBJ1-1,TRBV29-1,SVEESRGYTEAF
TRBJ2-1,TRBV12-5,ASGNFLAGALYNEQF
TRBJ2-7,TRBV19,ASSAAFLAYEQY
TRBJ2-3,TRBV18,ASSHPGLEATDTQY
TRBJ2-1,TRBV5-6,ASSSRGGTYYNEQF
TRBJ2-2,TRBV9,ASSRQGANTGELF
TRBJ2-3,TRBV27,ASRQAGGLTDTQY
TRBJ2-1,TRBV11-3,ASSSLVAGEEANEQF
TRBJ2-3,TRBV2,ASLDRGRDTQY
TRBJ1-1,TRBV27,ASSFQGARTEAF
TRBJ2-5,TRBV6-6,ASSYLTGTEEETQY
TRBJ1-2,TRBV5-4,ASSLDRGRYGYT
TRBJ1-2,TRBV6-1,ASSSRASGYT
TRBJ2-7,TRBV4-1,ASSPRDSDSYEQY
TRBJ1-5,TRBV18,ASSHTGTDLNQPQH
TRBJ2-7,TRBV14,ASSQPESGYEQY
TRBJ2-2,TRBV6-6,ASSPNRDTGELF
TRBJ1-5,TRBV28,ASGWSLRDQPQH
TRBJ2-2,TRBV7-2,ASSFTRDSGNTGELF
TRBJ1-4,TRBV6-5,ASRGGTGLTEKLF
TRBJ2-3,TRBV6-1,ASSVREGWDTQY